A single sample gave rise to the 5 T cell receptor beta chains below, sequenced in a study of identical twins. TCRdb used MiXCR to reprocess the 5' RACE reads, holding one entry per CDR3 protein. The profile shows just under 650,000 distinct CDR3 sequences, 7.1% of them singletons. The same sample was also used in a study of yellow fever vaccine responses in identical twins.

The sample comprised PBMCs. All receptors come from a young woman in good health.

This clonotype appeared a few times. The J gene is TRBJ1-1, the V gene TRBV29-1; D is uncertain. Germline CDR1 reads SQVTM; CDR2 reads ANQGSEA. Trimming left V 7 bases short and J 0 bases short, with 6 bases between. The CDR3 runs 11 residues. The CDR3 spells CSAAMNTEAFF. In nucleotides, the CDR3 is TGCAGCGCGGCCATGAACACTGAAGCTTTCTTT.

This clonotype was detected many times. The genes are TRBV14 and TRBJ2-1; tentatively, D is TRBD2 (6 bases). Trimming left V 4 bases short and J 4 bases short, with 11 bases between. Per germline, CDR1 SGHDN and CDR2 FVKESK. This CDR3 region has 14 residues. For the CDR3, the DNA is TGTGCCAGCAGCCCAAGGGGACTTTACAATGAGCAGTTCTTC. Protein product: CASSPRGLYNEQFF. Variable domain in full (rest from reference TRBV14 and TRBJ2-1): EAGVTQFPSHSVIEKGQTVTLRCDPISGHDNLYWYRRVMGKEIKFLLHFVKESKQDESGMPNNRFLAERTGGTYSTLKVQPAELEDSGVYFCASSPRGLYNEQFFGPGTRLTVL.

This clonotype was detected many times. The chain employs TRBV29-1 and TRBJ2-1, with TRBD1 as a possible D gene (6 bases). The germline gives CDR1 SQVTM, CDR2 ANQGSEA. The ends were cut back, 7 bases at V and 6 bases at J, with 16 bases in the middle. The CDR3 contains 13 residues. The CDR3 here is CSASRDTSNEQFF. In nucleotides, the CDR3 is TGCAGCGCCTCCAGGGACACCTCCAATGAGCAGTTCTTC.

This clonotype has at least ten counts. The chain carries TRBV12-3 or TRBV12-4 and TRBJ2-1, with a tentative D call TRBD2 (5 bases). With 0 bases removed from V and 7 bases from J, the gap between germline ends came to 10 bases. CDR3 length: 14 residues. The DNA for the CDR3 is TGTGCCAGCAGTTTAGCGGGAGAATCGAATGAGCAGTTCTTC. As protein: CASSLAGESNEQFF.

This clonotype was seen a handful of times. The chain joins TRBV7-3 to TRBJ2-3, with D uncertain. Germline V CDR1 and CDR2: SGHTA, FQGTGA. Trimming cost V 3 bases and J 6 bases, with 10 bases left between them. This CDR3 region has 13 residues. The CDR3 sequence is CASSFRTADTQYF. In nucleotides, the CDR3 is TGTGCCAGCAGCTTCAGAACAGCGGATACGCAGTATTTT.